The 12 T cell receptor beta chains reported below all come from one sample, sequenced in a study of circulating and synovial CD4+ cells in juvenile arthritis. The protocol was immunoSEQ multiplex PCR, while the TCRdb copy is restricted to in-frame clones and leaves out a portion. The data contain 30,000 to 40,000 clones, roughly 95% of them seen just once; the ten biggest clones take up 0.6% to 0.85%. Material for sequencing was CD4+ T cells from blood. All receptors come from a human donor with juvenile idiopathic arthritis.

The V and J genes are TRBV25-1 and TRBJ2-1, with 9 bases fitting TRBD2. The V segment lost 0 bases and the J segment 5 bases; nucleotides outside the gene matches: 8. This CDR3 is 17 amino acids long. Germline loops: CDR1 MGHDK, CDR2 SYGVNS. CDR3 DNA: TGTGCCAGCAGTGAATATAAGGTAGCGGGAGAAAACAATGAGCAGTTCTTC. Protein product: CASSEYKVAGENNEQFF.

This rearrangement joins TRBV19 to TRBJ2-5, with TRBD1 matching 11 bases. CDR3 size: 14 residues. CDR1 is LNHDA and CDR2 is SQIVND in the germline V gene (reference sequence). V was pared by 7 bases and J by 5 bases, with 6 bases of the junction left unmatched. As DNA, the CDR3 is TGTGCCAGTACCCGGACAGGGGGCGGTGAGACCCAGTACTTC. It specifies CASTRTGGGETQYF.

The chain links TRBV9 to TRBJ2-7; no clear D gene. The germline V and J ends were trimmed by 0 bases and 1 base, with 8 bases remaining between them. This CDR3 contains 14 residues. Germline CDR1 and CDR2: SGDLS and YYNGEE. The CDR3 bases are TGTGCCAGCAGCGTAGCTCTGGAGTCCTACGAGCAGTACTTC. This sequence encodes CASSVALESYEQYF. The full variable domain, rest sourced from reference TRBV9 and TRBJ2-7, is DSGVTQTPKHLITATGQRVTLRCSPRSGDLSVYWYQQSLDQGLQFLIQYYNGEERAKGNILERFSAQQFPDLHSELNLSSLELGDSALYFCASSVALESYEQYFGPGTRLTVT.

This chain joins TRBV11-2 and TRBJ1-2; 7 bases line up with TRBD1. The CDR3 totals 14 residues. In germline, CDR1 is SGHAT, CDR2 FQNNGV. With 4 bases clipped from V and 4 bases from J, the junction kept 6 bases outside the gene matches. The CDR3 here is CASSSGQTRYGYTF. The DNA for the CDR3 is TGTGCCAGCAGCTCGGGACAGACCCGCTATGGCTACACCTTC. The entire variable domain, with the rest obtained from reference TRBV11-2 and TRBJ1-2, is as follows: EAGVAQSPRYKIIEKRQSVAFWCNPISGHATLYWYQQILGQGPKLLIQFQNNGVVDDSQLPKDRFSAERLKGVDSTLKIQPAKLEDSAVYLCASSSGQTRYGYTFGSGTRLTVV.

In the case of this clone: The same CDR3 also results from other DNA sequences found in this sample. V gene TRBV20-1 combines with J gene TRBJ1-2; perhaps TRBD1 as D (5 bases). Deletions cut 3 bases from V and 7 bases from J, with 9 bases between. This CDR3 region has 11 residues. Germline V gene data show CDR1 as DFQATT and CDR2 as SNEGSKA (reference sequence). The CDR3: CSASSGSGYTF. In DNA, the CDR3 is TGCAGTGCTAGTTCAGGGTCTGGCTACACCTTC.

This chain links TRBV10-3 with TRBJ2-7; D may be TRBD2 (6 bases). V lost 3 bases, J lost 1 base, and 16 bases lay in between. Germline CDR1 and CDR2: ENHRY and SYGVKD. This CDR3 has 16 amino acids. CDR3 in DNA: TGTGCCATCAGTGATAATGTGGGGCGGGGATCCTACGAGCAGTACTTC. Protein sequence: CAISDNVGRGSYEQYF.

This clone was recorded once. V is TRBV19 and J is TRBJ2-1; 13 bases line up with TRBD2. Germline lookup yields CDR1 LNHDA and CDR2 SQIVND (reference sequence). This CDR3 has 15 residues. Germline trimming cut 7 bases from V and 12 bases from J; bases unmatched to any gene: 12. The CDR3 protein is CASTTTTSGRARQFF. The CDR3 DNA follows: TGTGCCAGTACCACTACAACTAGCGGGAGGGCCCGGCAGTTCTTC.

J is TRBJ1-1 and V is TRBV27; D might be TRBD1 (5 bases). V lost 5 bases and J lost 2, with 15 bases in between. Germline values: CDR1 MNHEY, CDR2 SMNVEV (reference sequence). There are 15 residues in the CDR3. This CDR3 is CASSVFPGLNTEAFF. DNA of the CDR3: TGTGCCAGCAGTGTATTCCCGGGACTAAACACTGAAGCTTTCTTT.

This chain connects TRBV7-9 to TRBJ2-7; 9 bases agree with TRBD1. This CDR3 has 15 residues. V shed 6 bases, J shed 2 bases, and the junction held 8 bases outside the gene matches. The germline gives CDR1 SEHNR, CDR2 FQNEAQ (reference sequence). CDR3 sequence: CASRKGGQGAYEQYF. The CDR3 DNA reads as TGTGCCAGCAGAAAAGGGGGACAGGGAGCCTACGAGCAGTACTTC.

The chain joins TRBV4-2 to TRBJ2-5; D possibly corresponds to TRBD2 (5 bases). This CDR3 is built from 14 residues. The V gene's germline CDR1 is LGHNA and CDR2 YNFKEQ. Trimming took 1 base from V and 5 from J, leaving 11 bases between them. The CDR3 protein is CASSQVGKVETQYF. The DNA of the CDR3 is TGTGCCAGCAGCCAAGTCGGGAAGGTCGAGACCCAGTACTTC.

Points on this clone: A read error may account for a junction end that differs from germline. This same CDR3 is encoded by further DNA sequences in the sample. This chain joins TRBV27 and TRBJ1-6, with D possibly TRBD1 on 6 matching bases. CDR1 and CDR2 from the germline V gene are MNHEY and SMNVEV (reference sequence). The CDR3 is 18 amino acids. Written as DNA, the CDR3 is TGTGCCAGCAGTAGATACAGGGCTAGGAGCTCCTATAATTCCCCCCTCCACTTT. Protein: CASSRYRARSSYNSPLHF.

The chain employs TRBV2 and TRBJ1-5, with D possibly matching TRBD1 (6 bases). Germline V lookup: CDR1 SNHLY, CDR2 FYNNEI. The CDR3 runs 15 residues. The V end lost 4 bases, the J end lost 4 bases, and 14 bases lay between the germline ends. In DNA, the CDR3 is TGTGCCAGCAGTGTTCAGGGGCAGGGGAATCAGCCCCAGCATTTT. Residues: CASSVQGQGNQPQHF. The whole variable domain, remainder taken from reference TRBV2 and TRBJ1-5, is EPEVTQTPSHQVTQMGQEVILRCVPISNHLYFYWYRQILGQKVEFLVSFYNNEISEKSEIFDDQFSVERPDGSNFTLKIRSTKLEDSAMYFCASSVQGQGNQPQHFGDGTRLSIL.